One TCR beta chain is described in this entry. Its antigen remains unidentified. These data are taken from a study of blood T cell dynamics during melanoma immunotherapy. The J segment lost 6 bases and the V segment lost 5 bases, leaving 10 bases of the junction unmatched. The length of the CDR3 is 15 residues. CDR1 and CDR2 from the germline V gene are SGHTA and FQGTGA. The time point was: pre-treatment baseline. Overall study results and limits: The study could not tell melanoma-specific clones from general immune activation.

Produced via immunoSEQ multiplex PCR; TCRdb's table is partial and in-frame only. In the table there are roughly 9,700 clones, around 90% of which are singletons. Source: blood, taken from a patient treated with checkpoint blockade. The clonotype originates from a human donor with melanoma. V and J are TRBV7-3 and TRBJ2-7, with 10 positions matching TRBD2. CDR3 sequence: CASSLLGLAGAEQYF. CDR3 in DNA: TGTGCCAGCAGCCTCCTGGGTCTAGCGGGAGCCGAGCAGTACTTC.